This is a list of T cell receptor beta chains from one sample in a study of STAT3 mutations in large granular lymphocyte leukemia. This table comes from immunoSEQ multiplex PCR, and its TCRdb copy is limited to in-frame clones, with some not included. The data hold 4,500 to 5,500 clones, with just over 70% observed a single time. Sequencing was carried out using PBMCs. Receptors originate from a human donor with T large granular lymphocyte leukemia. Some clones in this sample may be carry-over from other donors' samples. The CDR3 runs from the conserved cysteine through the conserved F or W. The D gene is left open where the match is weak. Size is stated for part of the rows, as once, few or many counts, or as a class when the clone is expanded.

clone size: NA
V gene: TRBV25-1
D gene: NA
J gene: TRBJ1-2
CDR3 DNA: TGTGCCAGCGGGCAGACGGGCTACACCTTC
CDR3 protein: CASGQTGYTF

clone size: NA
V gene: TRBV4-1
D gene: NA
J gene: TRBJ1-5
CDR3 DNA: TGCGCCAGCAGCCAAAGCTGGGGCAGCAATCAGCCCCAGCATTTT
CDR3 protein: CASSQSWGSNQPQHF

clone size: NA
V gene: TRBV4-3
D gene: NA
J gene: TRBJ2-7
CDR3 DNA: TGCGCCAGCAGCCGCGGGGCTGGCTACGAGCAGTACTTC
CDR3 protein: CASSRGAGYEQYF

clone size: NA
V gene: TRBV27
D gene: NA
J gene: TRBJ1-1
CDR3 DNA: TGTGCCAGCAGATTACAGATGAACACTGAAGCTTTCTTT
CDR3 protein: CASRLQMNTEAFF

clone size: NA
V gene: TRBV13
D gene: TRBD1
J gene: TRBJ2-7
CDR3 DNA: TGTGCCAGCAGCTCCTACAGGGGAGCCTACGAGCAGTACTTC
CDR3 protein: CASSSYRGAYEQYF

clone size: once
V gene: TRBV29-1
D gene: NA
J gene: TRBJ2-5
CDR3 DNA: TGCAGCGCAGAGGCGGTGAAAGAGACCCAGTACTTC
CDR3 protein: CSAEAVKETQYF

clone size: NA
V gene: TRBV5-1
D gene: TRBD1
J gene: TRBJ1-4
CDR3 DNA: TGCGCCAGCAGTCGGACAGGGGGTGAAAAACTGTTTTTT
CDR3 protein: CASSRTGGEKLFF

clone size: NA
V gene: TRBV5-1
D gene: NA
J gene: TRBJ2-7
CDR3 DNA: TGCGCCAGCAGCTCTCTAGCCTCCGGGACGGTAACCTACGAGCAGTACTTC
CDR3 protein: CASSSLASGTVTYEQYF

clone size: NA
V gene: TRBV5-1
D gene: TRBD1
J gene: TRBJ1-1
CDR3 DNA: TGCGCCAGCAGCTCGAGAGGACAGGAGAACACTGAAGCTTTCTTT
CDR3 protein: CASSSRGQENTEAFF

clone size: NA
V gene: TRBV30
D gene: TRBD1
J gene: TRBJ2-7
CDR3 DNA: TGTGCCTGGAGTGAACAGGGGGGCGGCGAGCAGTACTTC
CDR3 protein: CAWSEQGGGEQYF

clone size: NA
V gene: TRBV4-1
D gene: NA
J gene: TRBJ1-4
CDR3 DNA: TGCGCCAGCAGCCAGGGTGGATTAGAAAAACTGTTTTTT
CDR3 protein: CASSQGGLEKLFF

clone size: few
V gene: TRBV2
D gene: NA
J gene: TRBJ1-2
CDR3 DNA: TGTGCCAGCAGTGAGGACCGGAGCGGCTACACCTTC
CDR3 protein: CASSEDRSGYTF

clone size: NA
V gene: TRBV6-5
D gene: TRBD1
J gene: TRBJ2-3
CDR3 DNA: TGTGCCAGCAGTTACTCTCAGGGGGCGCCCTCAGATACGCAGTATTTT
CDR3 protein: CASSYSQGAPSDTQYF

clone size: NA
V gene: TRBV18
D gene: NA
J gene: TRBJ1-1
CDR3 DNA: TGTGCCAGCTCCGACCGACCCGGTGACACTGAAGCTTTCTTT
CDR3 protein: CASSDRPGDTEAFF

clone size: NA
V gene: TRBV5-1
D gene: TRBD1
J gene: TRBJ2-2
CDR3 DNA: TGCGCCAGCAGCTTGGAAGGGACAGCCACCGGGGAGCTGTTTTTT
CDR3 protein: CASSLEGTATGELFF

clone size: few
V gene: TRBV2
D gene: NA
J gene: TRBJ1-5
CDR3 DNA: TGTGCCAGCAGTGAGGGGGGGGAGGTCCAGCCCCAGCATTTT
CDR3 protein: CASSEGGEVQPQHF

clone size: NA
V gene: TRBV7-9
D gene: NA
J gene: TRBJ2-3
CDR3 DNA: TGTGCCAGCAGCTTAGGGCGGGACGGATTTGCAGATACGCAGTATTTT
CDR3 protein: CASSLGRDGFADTQYF

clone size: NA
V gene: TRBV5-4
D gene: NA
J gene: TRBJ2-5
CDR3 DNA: TGTGCCAGCAGCTTCGCCAGGGAGACCCAAGAGACCCAGTACTTC
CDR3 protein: CASSFARETQETQYF

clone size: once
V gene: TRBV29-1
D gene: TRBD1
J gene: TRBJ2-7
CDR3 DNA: TGCAGCGTTTCCGGGACAGGGTTTGGCGAGCAGTACTTC
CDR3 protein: CSVSGTGFGEQYF

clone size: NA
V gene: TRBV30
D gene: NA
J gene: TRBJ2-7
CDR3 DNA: TGTGCCTGGAGCGCTGACAGGTACTCCTACGAGCAGTACTTC
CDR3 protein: CAWSADRYSYEQYF

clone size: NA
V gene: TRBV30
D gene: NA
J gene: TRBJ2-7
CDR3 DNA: TGTGCCTGGAGTGAGAGAGAATCCGAGCAGTACTTC
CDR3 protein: CAWSERESEQYF

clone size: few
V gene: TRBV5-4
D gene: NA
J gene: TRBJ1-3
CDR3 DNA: TGTGCCAGCAGCTTGGGGACCGTTGGAAACACCATATATTTT
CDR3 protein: CASSLGTVGNTIYF

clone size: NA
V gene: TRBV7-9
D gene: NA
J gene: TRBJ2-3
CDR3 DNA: TGTGCCAGCAGCCCGAAATCCCGACCGGCGGATACGCAGTATTTT
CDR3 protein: CASSPKSRPADTQYF

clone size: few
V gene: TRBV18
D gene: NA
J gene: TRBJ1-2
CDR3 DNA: TGTGCCAGCTCACCAGACAGTGCCCTTAACTATGGCTACACCTTC
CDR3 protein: CASSPDSALNYGYTF

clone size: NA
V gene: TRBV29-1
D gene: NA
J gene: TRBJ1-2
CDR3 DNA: TGCAGCGTTGATGGGGGGCGGTCGGGCGGCTACACCTTC
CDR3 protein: CSVDGGRSGGYTF

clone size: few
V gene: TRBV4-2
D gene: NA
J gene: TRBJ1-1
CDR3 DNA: TGTGCCAGCAGCCACGATGGCACTGAAGCTTTCTTT
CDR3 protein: CASSHDGTEAFF

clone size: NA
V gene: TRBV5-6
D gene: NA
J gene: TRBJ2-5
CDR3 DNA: TGTGCCAGCAGAGGTCTGCCGACGGACCTCCAAGAGACCCAGTACTTC
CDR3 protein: CASRGLPTDLQETQYF

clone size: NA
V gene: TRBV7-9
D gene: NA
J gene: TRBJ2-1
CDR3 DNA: TGTGCCAGCAGCTTTGGGCCATCGGAGCAGTTCTTC
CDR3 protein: CASSFGPSEQFF

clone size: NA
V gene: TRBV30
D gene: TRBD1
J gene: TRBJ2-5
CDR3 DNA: TGTGCCTGGGGGACAGGGGGTGAGACCCAGTACTTC
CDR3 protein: CAWGTGGETQYF

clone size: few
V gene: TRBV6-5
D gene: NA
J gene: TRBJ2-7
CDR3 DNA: TGTGCCAGCAGCTACGGCGGACTTGCCTCCTACGAGCAGTACTTC
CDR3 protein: CASSYGGLASYEQYF

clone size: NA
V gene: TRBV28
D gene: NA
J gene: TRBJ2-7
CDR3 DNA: TGTGCCAGCAGTTTAAGGGGACCTTCCTACGAGCAGTACTTC
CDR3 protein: CASSLRGPSYEQYF

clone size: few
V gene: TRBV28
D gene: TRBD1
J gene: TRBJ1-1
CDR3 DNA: TGTGCCAGCATTCTCAGGGGGCTGGACACTGAAGCTTTCTTT
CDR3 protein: CASILRGLDTEAFF

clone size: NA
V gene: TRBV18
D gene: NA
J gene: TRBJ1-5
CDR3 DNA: TGTGCCAGCTCACAGAGGCGGACAAATCAGCCCCAGCATTTT
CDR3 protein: CASSQRRTNQPQHF

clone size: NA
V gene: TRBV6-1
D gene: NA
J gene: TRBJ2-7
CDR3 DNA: TGTGCCAGCAGTCGGACGCGTACAGAGCAGTACTTC
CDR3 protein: CASSRTRTEQYF

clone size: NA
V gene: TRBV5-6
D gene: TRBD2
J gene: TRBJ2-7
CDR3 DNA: TGTGCCAGCAGCTCGGCTAGCGGGGCCTACGAGCAGTACTTC
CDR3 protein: CASSSASGAYEQYF

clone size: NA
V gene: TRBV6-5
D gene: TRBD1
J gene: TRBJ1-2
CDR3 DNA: TGTGCCAGCAGACGACAGGGTGGCTACACCTTC
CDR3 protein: CASRRQGGYTF

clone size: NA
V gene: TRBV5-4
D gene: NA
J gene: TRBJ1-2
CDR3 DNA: TGTGCCAGCAGCCCCCAGGGTATGGATGGCTACACCTTC
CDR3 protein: CASSPQGMDGYTF

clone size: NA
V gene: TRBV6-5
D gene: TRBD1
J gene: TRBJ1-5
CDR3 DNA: TGTGCCAGCAGGACAGGGGCCGGGAGGCCCCAGCATTTT
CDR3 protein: CASRTGAGRPQHF

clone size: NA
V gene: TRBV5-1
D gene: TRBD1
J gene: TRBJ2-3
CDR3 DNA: TGCGCCAGCAGCGATACAGGGGGCGGTGGTACAGATACGCAGTATTTT
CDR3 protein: CASSDTGGGGTDTQYF

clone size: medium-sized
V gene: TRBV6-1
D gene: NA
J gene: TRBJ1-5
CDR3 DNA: TGTGCCAGCAGTGAAGCGGACGGTAGCAATCAGCCCCAGCATTTT
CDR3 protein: CASSEADGSNQPQHF

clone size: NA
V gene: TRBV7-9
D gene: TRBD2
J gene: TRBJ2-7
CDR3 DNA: TGTGCCAGCCGCCACAGCGGGGAGGAGCAGTACTTC
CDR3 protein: CASRHSGEEQYF

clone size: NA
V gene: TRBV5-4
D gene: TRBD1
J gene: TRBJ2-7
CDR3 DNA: TGTGCCAGCAGCTTGGGACAGGGTATCAACGAGCAGTACTTC
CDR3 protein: CASSLGQGINEQYF

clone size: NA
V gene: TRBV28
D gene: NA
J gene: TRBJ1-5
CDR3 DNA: TGTGCCAGCGCCGAGGCCGATCAGCCCCAGCATTTT
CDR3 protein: CASAEADQPQHF

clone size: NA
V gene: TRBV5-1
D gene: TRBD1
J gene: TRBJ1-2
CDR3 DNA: TGCGCCAGCAGCGGGGGACAGGCCGGCTACACCTTC
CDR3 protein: CASSGGQAGYTF

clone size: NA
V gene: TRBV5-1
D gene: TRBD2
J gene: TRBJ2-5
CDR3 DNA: TGCGCCAGCAGCGCTTTCGGGACTAGCGGGGGAGAGACCCAGTACTTC
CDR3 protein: CASSAFGTSGGETQYF

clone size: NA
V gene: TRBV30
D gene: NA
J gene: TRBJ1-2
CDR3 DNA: TGTGCCTGGAGTGCTGGGGGGCCCAATGGCTACACCTTC
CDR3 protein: CAWSAGGPNGYTF

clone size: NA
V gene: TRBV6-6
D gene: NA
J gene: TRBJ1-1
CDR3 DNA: TGTGCCAGCAGTACCGGGGGGGGGAGACCTGAAGCTTTCTTT
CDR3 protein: CASSTGGGRPEAFF

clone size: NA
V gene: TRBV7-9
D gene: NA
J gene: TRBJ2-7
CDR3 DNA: TGTGCCAGCAGCAACCCTGGGGGGCAGTACTTC
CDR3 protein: CASSNPGGQYF

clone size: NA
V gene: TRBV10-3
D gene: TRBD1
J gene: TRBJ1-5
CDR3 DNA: TGTGCCATCAGTGAGTCTCCAGGGGGCGCGGGTCAGCCCCAGCATTTT
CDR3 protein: CAISESPGGAGQPQHF

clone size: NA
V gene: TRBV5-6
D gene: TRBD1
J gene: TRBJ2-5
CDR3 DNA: TGTGCCAGCAGCTCGACAGGGCAAGAGACCCAGTACTTC
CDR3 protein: CASSSTGQETQYF

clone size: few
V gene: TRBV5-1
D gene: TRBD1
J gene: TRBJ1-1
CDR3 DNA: TGCGCCAGCTCCCCCGGGACAGGGGCTCAGAACACTGAAGCTTTCTTT
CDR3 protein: CASSPGTGAQNTEAFF

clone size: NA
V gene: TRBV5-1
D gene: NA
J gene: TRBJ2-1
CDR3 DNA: TGCGCCAGCAGCTTGACGGCGGGGGCAGTATTGGAGCAGTTCTTC
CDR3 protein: CASSLTAGAVLEQFF

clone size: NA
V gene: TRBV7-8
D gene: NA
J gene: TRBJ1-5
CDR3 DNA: TGTGCCAGCAGCGCTCTGACACTCGCTAGCCGGGATCAGCCCCAGCATTTT
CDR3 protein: CASSALTLASRDQPQHF

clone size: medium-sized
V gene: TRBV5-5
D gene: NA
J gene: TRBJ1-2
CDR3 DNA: TGTGCCAGCAGCTTCGATTACTATGGCTACACCTTC
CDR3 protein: CASSFDYYGYTF

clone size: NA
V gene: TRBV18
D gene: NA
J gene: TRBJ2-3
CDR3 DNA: TGTGCCAGCTCAGAGGGGTCAGATACGCAGTATTTT
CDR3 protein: CASSEGSDTQYF

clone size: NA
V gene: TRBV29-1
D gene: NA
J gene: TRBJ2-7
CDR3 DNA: TGCAGCGCGCGGCATGGCTACGAGCAGTACTTC
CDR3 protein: CSARHGYEQYF

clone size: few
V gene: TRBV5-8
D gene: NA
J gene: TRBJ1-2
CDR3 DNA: TGTGCCAGCAGCTTGGTGGGTTTAGGCTACACCTTC
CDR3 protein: CASSLVGLGYTF

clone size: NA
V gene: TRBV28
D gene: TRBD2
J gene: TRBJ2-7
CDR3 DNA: TGTGCCAGCAGTCCCCGGGGACTACTTATTTCCTACGAGCAGTACTTC
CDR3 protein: CASSPRGLLISYEQYF

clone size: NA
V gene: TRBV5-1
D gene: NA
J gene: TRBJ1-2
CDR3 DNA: TGCGCCAGCAGCTTGGCCGACACCAACTATGGCTACACCTTC
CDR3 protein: CASSLADTNYGYTF